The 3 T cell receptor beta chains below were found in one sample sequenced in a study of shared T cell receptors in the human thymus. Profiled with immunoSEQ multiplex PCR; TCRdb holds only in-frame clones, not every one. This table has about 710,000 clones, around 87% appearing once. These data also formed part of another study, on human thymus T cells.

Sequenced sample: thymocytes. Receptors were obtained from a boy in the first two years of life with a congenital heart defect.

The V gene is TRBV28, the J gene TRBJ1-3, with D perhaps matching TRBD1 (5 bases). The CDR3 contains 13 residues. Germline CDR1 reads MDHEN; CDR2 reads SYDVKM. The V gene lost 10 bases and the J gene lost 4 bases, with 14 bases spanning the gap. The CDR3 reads CATTGLPGNTIYF. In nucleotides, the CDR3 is TGTGCCACCACGGGACTACCCGGAAACACCATATATTTT.

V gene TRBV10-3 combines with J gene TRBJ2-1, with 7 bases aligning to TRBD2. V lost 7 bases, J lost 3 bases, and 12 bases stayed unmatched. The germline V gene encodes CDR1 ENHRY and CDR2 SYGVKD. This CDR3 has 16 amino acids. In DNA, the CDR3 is TGTGCCATCACCCCTGGTCGCAGCGGGAACTACAATGAGCAGTTCTTC. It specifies CAITPGRSGNYNEQFF.

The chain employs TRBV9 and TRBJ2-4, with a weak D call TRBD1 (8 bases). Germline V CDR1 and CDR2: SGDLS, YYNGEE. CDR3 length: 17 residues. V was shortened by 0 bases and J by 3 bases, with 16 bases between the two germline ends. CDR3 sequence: CASSVGGGQESKNIQYF. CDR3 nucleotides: TGTGCCAGCAGCGTAGGGGGGGGACAGGAAAGCAAAAACATTCAGTACTTC.